This T cell receptor (beta chain) originates from a study of blood T cell repertoires in COVID-19 (TCRdb year 2020). Background for the entire study: Samples from collaborators originated in the United States, Italy and Spain and spanned both the acute and convalescent phases of COVID-19. The material from the prospective study consisted of cDNA or gDNA derived from T cells, B-cell-depleted T cells, or PBMCs. Subjects who had been exposed to COVID-19, were actively infected with it, or had recovered from it provided the deeply sampled blood TCRbeta repertoires that made up the dataset. The repertoires were released in a freely available public database meant as a resource for research on the immune response to SARS-CoV-2. Samples were obtained from the ongoing ImmuneRACE study (first 160 participants) and from 1,000 to 1,500 subjects provided by 6 global collaborators. The sample metadata nearly always contained a de-identified subject ID, COVID-19 status, age in years and sex. HLA class I and class II types, where available, came from metadata supplied by the sample provider rather than from assay-based typing.

CDR1 and CDR2 are read off the germline V gene as SNHLY and FYNNEI. V is reduced by 6 bases and J by 4 bases, leaving a spacing of 17 bases between them. Measured from the cysteine to the phenylalanine, the CDR3 is 15 residues long. The read is trimmed to its CDR3 DNA, 45 bases read in frame from base 1. Points the paper makes about the study in general: The amount of clinical and demographic metadata varied by source and participant and was provided uncurated.

The immunoSEQ Assay, a bias-controlled multiplex PCR, was used to amplify TCRbeta CDR3 regions from genomic DNA. Per the original workflow: Nucleated cell counts per sample were estimated from amplification of reference gene primers within the assay. Sequence reads were collapsed and filtered to measure the absolute abundance of every unique TCRbeta CDR3 rearrangement. For each sample, productive Simpson clonality was calculated by taking the square root of Simpson's diversity index across productive rearrangements. TCRdb mirrors the immuneACCESS table, restricted to in-frame sequences. Some clones are absent from its copies; in checked studies, under half trace to an unresolved V gene, and the reason for the others is unknown. That table supplies the V and J calls and clone size; D and trimming were determined from the DNA. The sample includes approximately 200,000 clones, with approximately 81% observed a single time. About 9.4% of the sample comes from the top ten.

This clone was found once. No cognate antigen has been identified for it. Base qualities are not at hand, and no much larger clone is one base apart. Whole blood was collected in K2EDTA tubes by collaborating institutions according to the institutions' own protocols. For TCRbeta analysis, collaborator samples were shipped as frozen whole blood, as isolated PBMCs, or as DNA extracted from either sample type. Sequencing was performed on peripheral blood. The receptor comes from a woman older than 75 with acute or convalescent COVID-19. The chain is made from TRBV2 and TRBJ2-3; perhaps TRBD1 is the D gene, with 5 bases matching. Here is the DNA: TGTGCCAGCAGCCAGAGTGATTTCAGGGCAGATACGCAGTATTTT. This sequence encodes CASSQSDFRADTQYF.